These 10 T cell receptor beta chains were all obtained from the same sample, sequenced in a study of T cell responses to AZD1222 COVID-19 vaccine. Repertoires were generated with immunoSEQ multiplex PCR, while TCRdb's copy carries only in-frame clones and drops some. The repertoire holds about 150,000 clones, approximately 86% seen once, with 6.9% in the top ten. Sequencing was performed on peripheral blood, taken after recovery from COVID-19. The receptors originated from an adult who had recovered from COVID-19.

This clone was seen once. The J gene is TRBJ1-5, the V gene TRBV7-2; 7 positions match TRBD1. V trimming: 6 bases; J trimming: 1 base; junction bases outside the gene matches: 6. The CDR3 sequence is 15 residues long. Germline V gives CDR1 SGHTA, CDR2 FQGNSA. CDR3 region: CASRSQGESNQPQHF. The CDR3 coding sequence is TGTGCCAGCAGATCCCAGGGGGAGAGCAATCAGCCCCAGCATTTT. The whole variable domain, remainder taken from reference TRBV7-2 and TRBJ1-5, is GAGVSQSPSNKVTEKGKDVELRCDPISGHTALYWYRQSLGQGLEFLIYFQGNSAPDKSGLPSDRFSAERTGGSVSTLTIQRTQQEDSAVYLCASRSQGESNQPQHFGDGTRLSIL.

The chain has TRBV25-1 and TRBJ1-1, with 10 bases that match TRBD1. Trimming at V came to 4 bases and at J to 13 bases, leaving 6 bases not matched to a gene. Germline V gene sequence: CDR1 MGHDK, CDR2 SYGVNS. This CDR3 contains 12 residues. CDR3 in DNA: TGTGCCAGCAGTGCATGGGACAGGGGATTTTTCTTT. Translating it yields CASSAWDRGFFF.

The V call is TRBV4-3, the J call TRBJ1-2; D is undetermined. Germline CDR1 is LGHNA and CDR2 is YSLEER. There are 13 residues in the CDR3. Deletions cut 0 bases from V and 3 bases from J, with 5 bases between. CDR3 protein: CASSQEAHYGYTF. As DNA, the CDR3 is TGCGCCAGCAGCCAAGAGGCCCACTATGGCTACACCTTC.

The V and J genes are TRBV12-3 or TRBV12-4 and TRBJ1-2; D not certain. V lost 5 bases, J lost 8 bases, and 9 bases lay in between. CDR3 length: 11 amino acids. CDR3 sequence reads: CASSARGGYTF. CDR3 sequence (DNA): TGTGCCAGCAGTGCCCGCGGGGGCTACACCTTC.

The chain carries TRBV12-3 or TRBV12-4 and TRBJ1-2; D gene uncertain. Trimming shortened V by 1 base and J by 8 bases, and 8 bases separated the two germline ends. CDR3 length: 12 residues. CDR3 in DNA: TGTGCCAGCAGTTTAGGGCCAGAGGGCTACACCTTC. It yields the protein CASSLGPEGYTF.

The gene calls are TRBV20-1 and TRBJ1-2; D gene ambiguous. V lost 5 bases and J lost 8, with 12 bases in between. The CDR3 is 11 amino acids. Germline values: CDR1 DFQATT, CDR2 SNEGSKA (reference sequence). The CDR3 DNA sequence: TGCAGTGCTTCTCGAGAAGGAGGCTACACCTTC. Translated: CSASREGGYTF.

The V and J genes are TRBV6-5 and TRBJ1-1; D might be TRBD1 (5 bases). V was pared by 5 bases and J by 2 bases, with 12 bases between. CDR1 MNHEY and CDR2 SVGAGI come from the germline V gene. There are 14 residues in the CDR3. Here the CDR3 DNA reads TGTGCCAGCAGTAGACGACAGCCCAACACTGAAGCTTTCTTT. The encoded protein is CASSRRQPNTEAFF.

This chain joins TRBV4-1 and TRBJ1-2; possible D gene TRBD1, 5 bases. The V end lost 0 bases, the J end lost 1 base, and 12 bases lay between the germline ends. Germline CDR1 and CDR2: MGHRA and YSYEKL. The CDR3 length is 16 residues. The CDR3 DNA is TGCGCCAGCAGCCAAGATTTGGGGGAAGGTAACTATGGCTACACCTTC. It encodes CASSQDLGEGNYGYTF.

The CDR3 region is CASSPGQSNTGELFF. CDR3 bases: TGTGCCAGCTCACCGGGACAGTCGAACACCGGGGAGCTGTTTTTT. The chain carries TRBV18 and TRBJ2-2, with 7 bases identical to TRBD1. Germline CDR1 KGHSH, CDR2 LQKENI. V lost 3 bases and J lost 0; bases outside the gene matches: 1. CDR3 size: 15 residues.

The V gene is TRBV5-8, the J gene TRBJ2-7; TRBD1 matches 10 bases. The germline gives CDR1 SGHTS, CDR2 YDEGEE. J was trimmed by 4 bases and V by 0 bases; bases with no gene match: 4. The CDR3 spans 15 residues. The CDR3 sequence is CASSLAGTGVYEQYF. In DNA, the CDR3 is TGTGCCAGCAGCTTGGCGGGGACAGGGGTTTACGAGCAGTACTTC.